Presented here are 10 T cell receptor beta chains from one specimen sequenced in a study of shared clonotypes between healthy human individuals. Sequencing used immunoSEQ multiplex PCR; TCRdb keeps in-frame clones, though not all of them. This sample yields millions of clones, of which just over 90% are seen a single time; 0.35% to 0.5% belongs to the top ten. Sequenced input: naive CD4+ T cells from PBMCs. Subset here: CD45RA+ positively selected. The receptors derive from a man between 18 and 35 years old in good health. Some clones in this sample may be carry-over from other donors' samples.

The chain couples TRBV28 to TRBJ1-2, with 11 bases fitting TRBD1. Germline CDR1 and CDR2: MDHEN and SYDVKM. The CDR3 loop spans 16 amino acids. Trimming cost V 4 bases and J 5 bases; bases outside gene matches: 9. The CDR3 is CASSSLGQGAGYGYTF. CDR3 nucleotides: TGTGCCAGCAGTTCCCTCGGACAGGGGGCTGGGTATGGCTACACCTTC.

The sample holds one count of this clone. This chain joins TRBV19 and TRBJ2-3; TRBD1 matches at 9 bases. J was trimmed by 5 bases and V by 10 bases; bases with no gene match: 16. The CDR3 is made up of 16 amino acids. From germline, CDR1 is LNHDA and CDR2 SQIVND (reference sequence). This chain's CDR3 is CATTNPGTGKGDTQYF. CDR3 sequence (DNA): TGTGCCACCACCAACCCCGGGACAGGGAAGGGAGATACGCAGTATTTT. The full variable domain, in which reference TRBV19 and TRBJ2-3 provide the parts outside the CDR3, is DGGITQSPKYLFRKEGQNVTLSCEQNLNHDAMYWYRQDPGQGLRLIYYSQIVNDFQKGDIAEGYSVSREKKESFPLTVTSAQKNPTAFYLCATTNPGTGKGDTQYFGPGTRLTVL.

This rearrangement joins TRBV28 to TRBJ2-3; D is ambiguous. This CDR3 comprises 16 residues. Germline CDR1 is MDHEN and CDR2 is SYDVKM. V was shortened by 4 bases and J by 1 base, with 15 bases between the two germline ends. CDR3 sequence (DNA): TGTGCCAGCAGTTGGAACTACGACGAGCGCACAGATACGCAGTATTTT. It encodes CASSWNYDERTDTQYF. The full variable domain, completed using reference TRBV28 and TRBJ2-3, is DVKVTQSSRYLVKRTGEKVFLECVQDMDHENMFWYRQDPGLGLRLIYFSYDVKMKEKGDIPEGYSVSREKKERFSLILESASTNQTSMYLCASSWNYDERTDTQYFGPGTRLTVL.

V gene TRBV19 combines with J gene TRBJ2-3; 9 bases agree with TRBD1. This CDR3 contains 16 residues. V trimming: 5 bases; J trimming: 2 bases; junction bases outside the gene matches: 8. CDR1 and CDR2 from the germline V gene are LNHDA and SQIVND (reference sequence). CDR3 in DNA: TGTGCCAGTAGTCGGAAAGACAGGGGGATCACAGATACGCAGTATTTT. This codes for CASSRKDRGITDTQYF.

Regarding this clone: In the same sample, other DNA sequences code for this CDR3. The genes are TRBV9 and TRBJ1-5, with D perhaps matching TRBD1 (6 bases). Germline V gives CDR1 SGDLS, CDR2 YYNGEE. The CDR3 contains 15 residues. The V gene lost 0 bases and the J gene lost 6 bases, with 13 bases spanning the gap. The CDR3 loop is CASSVGGGVGQPQHF. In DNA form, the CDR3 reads TGTGCCAGCAGCGTAGGGGGGGGCGTGGGTCAGCCCCAGCATTTT.

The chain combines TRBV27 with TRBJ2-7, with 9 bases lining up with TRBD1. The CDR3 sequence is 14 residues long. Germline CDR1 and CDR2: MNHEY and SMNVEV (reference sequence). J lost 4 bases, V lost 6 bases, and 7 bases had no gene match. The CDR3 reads CASRRLGTGYEQYF. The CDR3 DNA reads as TGTGCCAGCAGAAGGCTAGGGACAGGGTACGAGCAGTACTTC.

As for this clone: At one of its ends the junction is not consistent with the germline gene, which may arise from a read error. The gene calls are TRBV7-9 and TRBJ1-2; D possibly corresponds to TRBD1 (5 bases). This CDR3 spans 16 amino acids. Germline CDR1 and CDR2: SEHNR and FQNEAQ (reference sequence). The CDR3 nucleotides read TGTGCCAGCAGCTTAGCCGGGACTGAAGCGCCGGCAGGGAATCTCTTC. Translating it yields CASSLAGTEAPAGNLF.

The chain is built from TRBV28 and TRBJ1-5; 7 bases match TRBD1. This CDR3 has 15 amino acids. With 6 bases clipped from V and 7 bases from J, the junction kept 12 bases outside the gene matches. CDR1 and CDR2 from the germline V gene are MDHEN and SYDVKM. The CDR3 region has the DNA TGTGCCAGCAGCTACCAACAGGGGAGAGGCCAGCCCCAGCATTTT. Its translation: CASSYQQGRGQPQHF.

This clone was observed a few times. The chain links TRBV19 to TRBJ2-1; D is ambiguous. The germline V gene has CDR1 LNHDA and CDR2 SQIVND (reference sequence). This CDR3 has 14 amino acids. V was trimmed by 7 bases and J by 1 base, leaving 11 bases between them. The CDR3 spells CASTLTPSYNEQFF. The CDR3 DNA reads TGTGCCAGTACCTTGACTCCGTCCTACAATGAGCAGTTCTTC.

The CDR3 nucleotides read TGTGCCAGCAGTTCCTACGGGGTAGGGGACACTGAAGCTTTCTTT. Translating gives CASSSYGVGDTEAFF. This rearrangement joins TRBV27 to TRBJ1-1; D possibly corresponds to TRBD1 (5 bases). Trimming cost V 4 bases and J 3 bases, with 15 bases left between them. This CDR3 is built from 15 residues. Germline loops: CDR1 MNHEY, CDR2 SMNVEV (reference sequence).